Detailed here is one T cell receptor (beta chain). The record originates from a study of blood T cell repertoires in COVID-19. The overall study: Donors in the United States, Italy and Spain gave samples during acute or convalescent COVID-19.

Per the authors' pipeline: Researchers report that nucleated cell counts were estimated from reference gene primer amplification. The data were produced by immunoSEQ multiplex PCR, yet TCRdb's version contains in-frame clones alone and is incomplete. V, J and clone size derive from that table, while D and trimming were established from the DNA sequence. Altogether approximately 150,000 clones are present, about 87% being singletons, with the ten largest covering over 0.85%. Sequenced input: peripheral blood. The receptor comes from a woman in her 50s with acute or convalescent COVID-19.

The CDR3 sequence is CASSQRGGRDTEAFF. DNA of the CDR3: TGTGCCAGCAGCCAAAGAGGGGGACGGGACACTGAAGCTTTCTTT. The chain links TRBV3-1 (or the pseudogene TRBV3-2) to TRBJ1-1; the D gene is possibly TRBD1 (6 bases). The CDR3 length is 15 residues. Per germline, CDR1 LGHDT and CDR2 YNNKEL (reference sequence). V was cut by 2 bases and J by 3 bases, with 13 bases left in between.